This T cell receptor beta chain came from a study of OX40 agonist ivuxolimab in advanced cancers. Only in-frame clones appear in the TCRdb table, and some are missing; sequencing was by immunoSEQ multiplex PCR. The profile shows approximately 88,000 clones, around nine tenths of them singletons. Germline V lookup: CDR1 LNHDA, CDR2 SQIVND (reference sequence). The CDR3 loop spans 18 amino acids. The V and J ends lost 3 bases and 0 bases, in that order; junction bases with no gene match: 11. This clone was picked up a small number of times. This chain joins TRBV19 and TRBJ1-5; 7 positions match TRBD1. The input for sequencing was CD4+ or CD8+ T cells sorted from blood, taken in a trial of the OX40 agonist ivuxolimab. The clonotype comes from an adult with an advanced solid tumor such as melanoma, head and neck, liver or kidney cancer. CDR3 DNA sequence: TGTGCCAGTAGTATGTCCCCTCGGGACAGATATAGCAATCAGCCCCAGCATTTT. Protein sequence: CASSMSPRDRYSNQPQHF.